This T cell receptor (beta chain) appears in the sequencing data of a study of CD8+ T cells in alopecia areata. Study information: Twice daily, treated patients received 5 to 10 mg of oral tofacitinib. Points from the study as a whole: Relative to mice, TCR sharing across patients was less clear, a difference possibly HLA-related.

Collection of lesional scalp punch biopsies and peripheral blood was performed in alopecia areata patients. Comments on this clone: As yet, its antigen is unknown.

Unmatched junction bases numbered 6, after V lost 3 bases and J lost 8 bases. Per germline, CDR1 SNHLY and CDR2 FYNNEI. The CDR3 contains 15 residues. Reverse transcribed after extraction, RNA yielded cDNA as the sequencing template. The assay was immunoSEQ multiplex PCR, and TCRdb's table has in-frame clones only and misses some. Of more than 200,000 clones listed, roughly two thirds are singletons. This chain connects TRBV2 to TRBJ1-4, with 10 positions matching TRBD1. The source of this sequence is a human donor with alopecia areata. The sample in question was CD4+ T cells sorted from blood, obtained at week 0. The CDR3, as DNA: TGTGCCAGCAGTGAGGACAGGGGGTGGCGGGAAAAACTGTTTTTT. The encoded protein is CASSEDRGWREKLFF.